The next 4 T cell receptor beta chains were all read from a single sample in a study of blood T cell repertoires in COVID-19 (TCRdb year 2020). The library was built by means of the immunoSEQ multiplex PCR assay. TCRdb obtained this table from immuneACCESS and retained in-frame rearrangements with V and J assigned. These tables miss some clones; where compared with another copy, unresolved V genes account for less than half of the shortfall, and the remainder is unexplained. In all, the sample holds more than 150,000 clones, and approximately 86% of those were seen once. The ten largest clones add up to 2.5% to 3.5% of the sample. The specimen sequenced was peripheral blood. The receptor source for this set is a man aged 35-49 years with active or convalescent COVID-19.

The chain combines TRBV6-6 with TRBJ2-5; 8 bases line up with TRBD2. This CDR3 spans 14 amino acids. The junction had 9 bases not matched to a gene; V was cut back by 6 bases and J by 6 bases. CDR1 is MNHNY and CDR2 is SVGAGI in the germline V gene (reference sequence). The CDR3 bases are TGTGCCAGCAGCCCCGGGGGGGCCGCGCAGACCCAGTACTTC. Its translation: CASSPGGAAQTQYF.

This clone was detected only once. The V gene is TRBV13, the J gene TRBJ2-5, with TRBD1 identical over 9 bases. CDR3 length equals 16 residues. Trimming at V came to 5 bases and at J to 1 base, leaving 8 bases not matched to a gene. Germline loops: CDR1 PRHDT, CDR2 FYEKMQ (reference sequence). CDR3 sequence reads: CASSLPGTGFQETQYF. The DNA for the CDR3 is TGTGCCAGCAGCCTCCCCGGGACAGGGTTCCAAGAGACCCAGTACTTC.

The genes are TRBV4-1 and TRBJ2-7; 9 bases map to TRBD2. The CDR3 covers 15 residues. V gave up 1 base and J gave up 3 bases; unmatched junction bases: 4. CDR1 is MGHRA, CDR2 YSYEKL, per germline. The CDR3: CASSQGPAGGYEQYF. CDR3 DNA sequence: TGCGCCAGCAGCCAAGGCCCAGCGGGGGGCTACGAGCAGTACTTC.

A single count supports this clone. V gene TRBV12-3 or TRBV12-4 combines with J gene TRBJ2-7; D gene ambiguous. The CDR3 loop spans 11 amino acids. V was shortened by 5 bases and J by 6 bases, with 8 bases between the two germline ends. The CDR3 is CASSQSREQYF. In nucleotides, the CDR3 is TGTGCCAGCAGTCAAAGCCGCGAGCAGTACTTC.